The 20 T cell receptor beta chains reported below all come from one sample, sequenced in a study of T cell responses to AZD1222 COVID-19 vaccine. The protocol was immunoSEQ multiplex PCR, while the TCRdb copy is restricted to in-frame clones and leaves out a portion. Counted here are around 120,000 clones, 88% occurring once; the ten biggest clones make up about 3.7%. Here the sequenced sample was peripheral blood, taken on day 0 of AZD1222 vaccination. The receptors stem from an adult in good health.

The V call is TRBV2, the J call TRBJ2-7, with D unresolved. Between the trimmed V and J ends, which lost 0 bases and 5 bases, there was a span of 11 bases. The CDR3 is 14 amino acids. CDR1 and CDR2 from the germline V gene are SNHLY and FYNNEI. CDR3 region: CASSEAPSVHEQYF. Here the CDR3 DNA reads TGTGCCAGCAGTGAAGCCCCAAGCGTCCACGAGCAGTACTTC.

The chain recombines TRBV21-1 with TRBJ2-7; the table names TRBD1, a call not compared with the DNA. TRBV21-1 is an annotated pseudogene. This CDR3 is 16 amino acids long. The CDR3 DNA reads TGTGCCAGCAGCAAGTCGGGACAAGGCTTGAGGTACGAGCAGTACTTC. Translated: CASSKSGQGLRYEQYF.

This clone was counted a single time. The V gene is TRBV25-1, the J gene TRBJ2-3, with D perhaps TRBD2 (6 bases). Trimming took 6 bases from V and 8 from J, leaving 18 bases between them. Germline V gene lookup returns CDR1 MGHDK and CDR2 SYGVNS. CDR3 length: 14 residues. The CDR3 DNA is TGTGCCAGCAGGGGGGGAGGCCCGGAGGGTACGCAGTATTTT. Its translation is CASRGGGPEGTQYF.

The chain is built from TRBV7-3 and TRBJ1-1, with TRBD1 identical over 7 bases. There are 15 residues in the CDR3. The V segment lost 5 bases and the J segment 1 base; nucleotides outside the gene matches: 7. Germline lookup yields CDR1 SGHTA and CDR2 FQGTGA. The CDR3 region is CASSPWTGQNTEAFF. For the CDR3, the DNA is TGTGCCAGCAGCCCGTGGACAGGCCAGAACACTGAAGCTTTCTTT.

CDR3 in amino acids: CASSKEAWTGGVSIVNEKLFF. DNA of the CDR3: TGTGCCAGCAGCAAAGAGGCATGGACAGGGGGAGTAAGTATAGTAAATGAAAAACTGTTTTTT. This rearrangement joins TRBV21-1 to TRBJ1-4; the table gives TRBD1 as D, unverified against the DNA. TRBV21-1 corresponds to a pseudogene. CDR3 length equals 21 residues.

The CDR3, as DNA: TGTGCCAGCAACCCTATTCTAGCGGCCCTGCCCTACAATGAGCAGTTCTTC. Translated, it gives CASNPILAALPYNEQFF. V is TRBV6-2 or TRBV6-3 and J is TRBJ2-1; 7 bases match TRBD2. This CDR3 region has 17 residues. V was clipped by 7 bases and J by 2 bases; unmatched bases: 14. CDR1 is MNHEY and CDR2 is SVGEGT in the germline V gene.

The J gene is TRBJ2-2, the V gene TRBV18; the D gene is possibly TRBD1 (6 bases). V was cut by 4 bases and J by 0 bases, with 9 bases left in between. The CDR3 runs to 15 residues. CDR1 KGHSH and CDR2 LQKENI come from the germline V gene. DNA of the CDR3: TGTGCCAGCTCACAGGGACAACCGAACACCGGGGAGCTGTTTTTT. Encoded protein: CASSQGQPNTGELFF.

This sequence joins TRBV12-3 or TRBV12-4 and TRBJ1-2; D perhaps matches TRBD1 (5 bases). CDR3 size: 13 residues. V shed 5 bases and J shed 5 bases, with 12 bases lying between them. CDR3 residues: CASSQGRYYGYTF. The CDR3 bases are TGTGCCAGCAGTCAGGGCCGTTATTATGGCTACACCTTC.

This chain uses TRBV6-5 with TRBJ1-6; maybe TRBD1 (6 bases). The CDR3 consists of 16 residues. Trimming cost V 4 bases and J 7 bases, with 17 bases left between them. Germline assignment: CDR1 MNHEY and CDR2 SVGAGI. In nucleotides, the CDR3 is TGTGCCAGCAGTTTAGGGGGTGCAAGGGCAAATTCACCCCTCCACTTT. Protein: CASSLGGARANSPLHF.

The rearrangement joins TRBV4-3 to TRBJ2-3; D possibly matches TRBD1 or TRBD2 (7 bases each). V dropped 0 bases and J dropped 5 bases, with 9 bases sitting between them. Germline-derived CDR1 and CDR2 are LGHNA and YSLEER. The CDR3 extends over 14 amino acids. CDR3 DNA: TGCGCCAGCAGCCAAGACAGGGGGGGAGATACGCAGTATTTT. This translates into CASSQDRGGDTQYF.

The gene calls are TRBV5-1 and TRBJ1-3, with D possibly TRBD1 on 6 matching bases. CDR3 length equals 14 residues. Trimming took off 0 bases at V and 4 bases at J, with 8 bases between the two ends. CDR1 and CDR2 from the germline V gene are SGHRS and YFSETQ. The CDR3 protein is CASSLGGRGNTIYF. Written as DNA, the CDR3 is TGCGCCAGCAGCTTGGGGGGGCGCGGAAACACCATATATTTT.

The CDR3 protein is CASSLALGGYTF. The CDR3, as DNA: TGTGCCAGCAGTTTAGCGCTTGGAGGCTACACCTTC. The chain combines TRBV12-3 or TRBV12-4 with TRBJ1-2; the D is unclear. Deletions cut 0 bases from V and 8 bases from J, with 7 bases between. This CDR3 comprises 12 residues.

The rearrangement uses TRBV19 and TRBJ1-2; D may be TRBD1 (5 bases). Per the germline V gene, CDR1 is LNHDA and CDR2 is SQIVND (reference sequence). Deletions cut 3 bases from V and 7 bases from J, with 15 bases between. CDR3 length: 14 amino acids. DNA for the CDR3: TGTGCCAGTAGTATTTCACTGACAGTGGCTGGCTACACCTTC. Translated, it gives CASSISLTVAGYTF.

The chain employs TRBV10-3 and TRBJ1-2; D may be TRBD1 (5 bases). Germline CDR1 ENHRY, CDR2 SYGVKD. V dropped 1 base and J dropped 8 bases, with 20 bases sitting between them. This CDR3 contains 16 residues. CDR3 in DNA: TGTGCCATCAGTGAGTGGCCGCAGGGTGCTCGGGGAGGCTACACCTTC. It is translated as CAISEWPQGARGGYTF.

The J gene is TRBJ1-5, the V gene TRBV20-1; tentatively, D is TRBD1 (5 bases). V was trimmed by 3 bases and J by 4 bases, leaving 13 bases between them. The CDR3 runs to 14 residues. Germline V gives CDR1 DFQATT, CDR2 SNEGSKA (reference sequence). The CDR3 here is CSASRGDRNQPQHF. DNA of the CDR3: TGCAGTGCTAGTAGGGGTGACAGAAATCAGCCCCAGCATTTT.

CDR3 in amino acids: CASRDSGVGSPLHF. The DNA for the CDR3 is TGTGCCAGCCGTGATTCGGGAGTGGGTTCACCCCTCCACTTT. This rearrangement joins TRBV27 to TRBJ1-6; D gene unclear. This CDR3 is 14 amino acids long. The ends were cut back, 8 bases at V and 9 bases at J, with 17 bases in the middle. Germline assignment: CDR1 MNHEY and CDR2 SMNVEV (reference sequence).

This rearrangement joins TRBV19 to TRBJ1-1; D gene ambiguous. The V end was cut by 4 bases, the J end by 0 bases, with 15 bases between. The CDR3 loop spans 16 amino acids. Germline V gives CDR1 LNHDA, CDR2 SQIVND (reference sequence). The CDR3 here is CASSTSHVGMNTEAFF. For the CDR3, the DNA is TGTGCCAGTAGTACCAGCCACGTGGGGATGAACACTGAAGCTTTCTTT.

V and J are TRBV18 and TRBJ2-5, with 8 bases that match TRBD1. With 5 bases clipped from V and 1 base from J, the junction kept 9 bases outside the gene matches. The germline CDR1 and CDR2 sequences are KGHSH and LQKENI. This CDR3 contains 16 residues. The CDR3 sequence is CASSSWTGPIQETQYF. CDR3 nucleotide sequence: TGTGCCAGCTCATCATGGACAGGGCCGATCCAAGAGACCCAGTACTTC.

The chain is built from TRBV19 and TRBJ1-2; tentatively, D is TRBD1 (6 bases). CDR1 LNHDA and CDR2 SQIVND come from the germline V gene (reference sequence). Trimming shortened V by 4 bases and J by 4 bases, and 13 bases separated the two germline ends. The CDR3 spans 14 residues. In nucleotides, the CDR3 is TGTGCCAGTAGTAAGACAGGCGACCTCTATGGCTACACCTTC. Encoded protein: CASSKTGDLYGYTF.

The chain uses TRBV6-5 and TRBJ1-1; TRBD1 matches 8 bases. After removal of 7 bases from V and 5 bases from J, the junction contained 12 bases not matched to a gene. CDR3 length: 15 amino acids. Germline V gene data show CDR1 as MNHEY and CDR2 as SVGAGI. This CDR3 is CASKTGAFGITEAFF. The CDR3 DNA reads TGTGCCAGCAAGACAGGGGCTTTTGGTATTACTGAAGCTTTCTTT.